The clone carrying this TCR beta chain showed up just a few times. The antigen is undetermined. Those donating, healthy Caucasian individuals from Russia, were aged roughly 6 to 100. In each sample, at least 6.5 million PBMCs were isolated. The sample is drawn from a study of blood T cells in healthy people across ages. Findings of the study overall: Relative to aged donors, long-lived donors carried more naive CD4+ cells and displayed higher diversity.

Through a sample-barcoded 5' primer and a J-beta primer mix, a second PCR was run for roughly 6 to 11 cycles. TCRdb recomputed calls from the 5' RACE reads with MiXCR, one row per CDR3 protein. In the table there are some 900,000 distinct CDR3 sequences, 48% of which are singletons. CDR1 is ENHRY and CDR2 is SYGVKD in the germline V gene. This CDR3 is 14 amino acids long. V was clipped by 0 bases and J by 6 bases, with 12 bases between them. The source material was blood. The receptor was isolated from a man in his thirties or forties in good health. This rearrangement joins TRBV10-3 to TRBJ2-7; D may be TRBD2 (6 bases). The CDR3 nucleotides read TGTGCCATCAGTGAGTCGGCTAGCGCTCCCGAGCAGTACTTC. It specifies CAISESASAPEQYF.